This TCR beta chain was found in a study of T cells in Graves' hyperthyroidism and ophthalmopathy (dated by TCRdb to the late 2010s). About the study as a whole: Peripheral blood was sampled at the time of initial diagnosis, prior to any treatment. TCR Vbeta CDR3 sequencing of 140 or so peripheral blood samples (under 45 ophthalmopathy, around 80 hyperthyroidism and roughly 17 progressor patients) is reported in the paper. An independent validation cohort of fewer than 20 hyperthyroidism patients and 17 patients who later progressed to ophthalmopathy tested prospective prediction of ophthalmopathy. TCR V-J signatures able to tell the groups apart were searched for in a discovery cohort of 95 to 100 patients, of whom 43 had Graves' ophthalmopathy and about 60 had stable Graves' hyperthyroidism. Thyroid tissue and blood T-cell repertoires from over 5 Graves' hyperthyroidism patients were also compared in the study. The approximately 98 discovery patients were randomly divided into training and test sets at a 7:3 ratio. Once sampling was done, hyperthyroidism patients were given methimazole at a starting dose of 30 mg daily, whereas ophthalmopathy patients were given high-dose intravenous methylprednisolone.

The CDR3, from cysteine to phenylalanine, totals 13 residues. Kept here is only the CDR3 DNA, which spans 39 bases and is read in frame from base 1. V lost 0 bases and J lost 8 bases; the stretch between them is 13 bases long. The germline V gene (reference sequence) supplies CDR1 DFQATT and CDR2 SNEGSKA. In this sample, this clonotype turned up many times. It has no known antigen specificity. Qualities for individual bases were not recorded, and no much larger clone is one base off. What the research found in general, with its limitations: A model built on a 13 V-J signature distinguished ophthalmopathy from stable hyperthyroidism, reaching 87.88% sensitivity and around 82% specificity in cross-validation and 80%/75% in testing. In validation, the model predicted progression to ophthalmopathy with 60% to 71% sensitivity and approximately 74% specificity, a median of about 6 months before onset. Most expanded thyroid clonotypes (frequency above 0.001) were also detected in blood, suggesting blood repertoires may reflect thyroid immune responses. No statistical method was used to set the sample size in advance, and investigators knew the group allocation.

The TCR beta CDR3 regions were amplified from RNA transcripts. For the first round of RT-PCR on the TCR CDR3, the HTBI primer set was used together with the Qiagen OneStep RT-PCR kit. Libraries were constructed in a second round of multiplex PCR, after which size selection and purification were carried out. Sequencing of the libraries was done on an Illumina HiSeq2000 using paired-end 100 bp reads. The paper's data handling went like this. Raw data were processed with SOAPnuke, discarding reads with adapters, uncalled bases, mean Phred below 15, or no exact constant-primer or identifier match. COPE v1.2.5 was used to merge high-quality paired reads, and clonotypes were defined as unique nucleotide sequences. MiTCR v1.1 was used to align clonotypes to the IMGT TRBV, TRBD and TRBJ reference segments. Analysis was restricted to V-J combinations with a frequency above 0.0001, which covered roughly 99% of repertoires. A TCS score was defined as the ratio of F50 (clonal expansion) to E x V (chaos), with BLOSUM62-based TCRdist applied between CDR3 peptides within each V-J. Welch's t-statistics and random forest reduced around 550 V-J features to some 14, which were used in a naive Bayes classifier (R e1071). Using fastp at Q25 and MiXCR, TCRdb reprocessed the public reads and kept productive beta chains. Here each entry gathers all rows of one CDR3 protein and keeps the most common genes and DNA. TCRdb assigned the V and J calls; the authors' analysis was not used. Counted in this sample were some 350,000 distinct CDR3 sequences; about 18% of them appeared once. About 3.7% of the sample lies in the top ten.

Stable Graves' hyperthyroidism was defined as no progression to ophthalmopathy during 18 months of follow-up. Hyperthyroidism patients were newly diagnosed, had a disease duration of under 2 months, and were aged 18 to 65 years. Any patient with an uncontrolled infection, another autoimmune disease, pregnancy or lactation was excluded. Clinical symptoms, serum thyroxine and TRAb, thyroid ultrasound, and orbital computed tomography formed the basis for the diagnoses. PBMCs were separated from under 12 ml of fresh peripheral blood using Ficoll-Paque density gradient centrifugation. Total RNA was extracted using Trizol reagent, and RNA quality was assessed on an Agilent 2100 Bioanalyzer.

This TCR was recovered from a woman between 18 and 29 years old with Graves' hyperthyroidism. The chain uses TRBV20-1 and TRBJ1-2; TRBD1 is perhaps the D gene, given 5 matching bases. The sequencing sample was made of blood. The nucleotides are TGCAGTGCTAGAGATCAGGCGGGGGACGGCTACACCTTC. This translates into CSARDQAGDGYTF.